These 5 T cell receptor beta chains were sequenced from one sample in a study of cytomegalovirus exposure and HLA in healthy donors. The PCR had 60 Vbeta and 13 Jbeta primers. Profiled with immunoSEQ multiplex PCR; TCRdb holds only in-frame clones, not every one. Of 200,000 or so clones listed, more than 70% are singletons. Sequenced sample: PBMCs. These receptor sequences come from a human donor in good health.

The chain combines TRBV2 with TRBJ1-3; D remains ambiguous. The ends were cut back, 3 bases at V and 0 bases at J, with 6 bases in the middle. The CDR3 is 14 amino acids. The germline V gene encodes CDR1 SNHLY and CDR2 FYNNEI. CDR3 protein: CASSDRSSGNTIYF. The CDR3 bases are TGTGCCAGCAGTGACAGAAGCTCTGGAAACACCATATATTTT.

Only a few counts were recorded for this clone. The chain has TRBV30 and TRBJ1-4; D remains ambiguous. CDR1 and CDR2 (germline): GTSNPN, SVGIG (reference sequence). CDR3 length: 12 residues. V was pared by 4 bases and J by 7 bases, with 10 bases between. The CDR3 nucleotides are TGTGCCTGGACTCCCCGGGGTGAAAAACTGTTTTTT. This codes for CAWTPRGEKLFF.

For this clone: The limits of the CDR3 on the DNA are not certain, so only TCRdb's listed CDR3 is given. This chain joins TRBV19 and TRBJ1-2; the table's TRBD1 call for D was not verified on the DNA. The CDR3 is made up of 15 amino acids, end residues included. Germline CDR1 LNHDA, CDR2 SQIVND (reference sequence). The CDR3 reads CASTSGRASLYRYTF.

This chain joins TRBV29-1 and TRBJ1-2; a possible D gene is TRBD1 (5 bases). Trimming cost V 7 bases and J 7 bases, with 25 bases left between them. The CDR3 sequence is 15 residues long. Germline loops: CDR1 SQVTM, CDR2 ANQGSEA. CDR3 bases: TGCAGCGCCAGCACAGGAAACCCAGCTAGGTTTGGCTACACCTTC. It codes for CSASTGNPARFGYTF.

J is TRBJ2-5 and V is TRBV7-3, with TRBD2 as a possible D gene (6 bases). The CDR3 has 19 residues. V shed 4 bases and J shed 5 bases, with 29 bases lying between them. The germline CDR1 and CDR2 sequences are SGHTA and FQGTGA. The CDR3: CASSSQYRCGGKGGETQYF. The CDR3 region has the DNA TGTGCCAGCAGCTCCCAATATCGGTGTGGGGGGAAGGGAGGTGAGACCCAGTACTTC.